The rows below give T cell receptor beta chains drawn from one sample of a study of blood T cell repertoires in COVID-19. The table came from immunoSEQ multiplex PCR; TCRdb's copy has only in-frame clones and leaves some out. In the table there are roughly 380,000 clones, about nine tenths of which are singletons. The sequencing sample was made of peripheral blood. These receptors originate from a woman aged 40 to 50 with COVID-19, enrolled during active disease. CDR3s include the opening cysteine and the closing phenylalanine or tryptophan. A D gene is named only where the DNA matches it firmly. Size values are once, few and many counts, or a class for expanded clones, and some rows have none.

clone size	J gene	D gene	V gene	CDR3 DNA	CDR3 protein
-	TRBJ1-1	TRBD1	TRBV28	TGTGCCAGCAGTAGCCCGACAGGGGATGCTTTCTTT	CASSSPTGDAFF
-	TRBJ2-2	-	TRBV28	TGTGCCGGAGAGTATCCGAACACCGGGGAGCTGTTTTTT	CAGEYPNTGELFF
-	TRBJ2-2	-	TRBV11-2	TGTGCCAGCAGCTCTTGGAGGGATGGCGGGGAGCTGTTTTTT	CASSSWRDGGELFF
-	TRBJ1-2	TRBD1	TRBV5-6	TGTGCCAGCAGCTTGGCCTACGGTCAGGGGGCGGAAGGCTACACCTTC	CASSLAYGQGAEGYTF
-	TRBJ2-2	TRBD2	TRBV9	TGTGCCAGCAGCGTACTACCGGGACTAGCGGGAGCGAGCGCGAACACCGGGGAGCTGTTTTTT	CASSVLPGLAGASANTGELFF
-	TRBJ1-5	TRBD1	TRBV18	TGTGCCAGCTCACCAGAAATAGGGACAGGGGGGGGTCAGCCCCAGCATTTT	CASSPEIGTGGGQPQHF
-	TRBJ2-2	TRBD2	TRBV7-9	TGTGCCAGCAGCTCCCCCGGGCTAGCGGGGGGCAGGGAGCTGTTTTTT	CASSSPGLAGGRELFF
-	TRBJ2-4	-	TRBV6-1	TGTGCCAGCAGTGTAACTAGGGGACTAGCCAAAAACATTCAGTACTTC	CASSVTRGLAKNIQYF
-	TRBJ1-1	TRBD1	TRBV7-2	TGTGCCAGCAGCTTATCAGGGGACAGGGTGAACACTGAAGCTTTCTTT	CASSLSGDRVNTEAFF
-	TRBJ2-1	-	TRBV6-4	TGTGCCAGCAGTGACGGGACTGAGGCTGGCAATGAGCAGTTCTTC	CASSDGTEAGNEQFF
-	TRBJ2-2	-	TRBV15	TGTGCCACCAGCAGAGATCTACCAGGGAACACCGGGGAGCTGTTTTTT	CATSRDLPGNTGELFF
-	TRBJ2-1	TRBD2	TRBV7-8	TGTGCCAGCAGGACAGAAGGACTAGCGGGATCAAAGAGCTCCTACAATGAGCAGTTCTTC	CASRTEGLAGSKSSYNEQFF
-	TRBJ1-2	TRBD1	TRBV4-3	TGCGCCAGCAGCCTAAAGGGGACAGGCCGCTACACCTTC	CASSLKGTGRYTF
once	TRBJ1-4	-	TRBV30	TGTGCCTGGGCAGGAGGTCCGAATGAAAAACTGTTTTTT	CAWAGGPNEKLFF
-	TRBJ1-5	-	TRBV21-1	TGTGCCAGCAGCCCTAACCCTAGCAATCAGCCCCAGCATTTT	CASSPNPSNQPQHF
-	TRBJ1-3	TRBD1	TRBV5-8	TGTGCCAGCAGCCAGGACAGGGCAGGAAACACCATATATTTT	CASSQDRAGNTIYF
-	TRBJ1-1	TRBD1	TRBV2	TGTGCCAGGAAACCTGAGTTGGACAGGGGGCGCGAAGCTTTCTTT	CARKPELDRGREAFF
-	TRBJ2-7	-	TRBV7-3	TGTGCCAGCAGCTTAGGGCCCCAGGGTAGCTACGAGCAGTACTTC	CASSLGPQGSYEQYF
-	TRBJ2-5	TRBD1	TRBV5-1	TGCGCCAGCGGGCAGGGGGAAGAGACCCAGTACTTC	CASGQGEETQYF
-	TRBJ2-5	-	TRBV5-4	TGTGCCAGCAGCTTGGAGGTAGGGCAGGGCCAAGAGACCCAGTACTTC	CASSLEVGQGQETQYF
-	TRBJ2-1	TRBD2	TRBV14	TGTGCCAGCAGCCTAGAACGGACTAGCGGGAGGGCGGAGCAGTTCTTC	CASSLERTSGRAEQFF
-	TRBJ1-2	-	TRBV9	TGTGCCAGCAGCGTAGGTTCTCCCCTCTTTGGCTACACCTTC	CASSVGSPLFGYTF